The clone carrying this T cell receptor (beta chain) was recorded once. The sample belongs to a study of technical replicates of blood from a handful of donors. The repertoire was sequenced with immunoSEQ multiplex PCR; TCRdb's copy has only in-frame clones and lacks some. In the table there are roughly 69,000 clones, more than 85% of which are singletons. Germline V gene lookup returns CDR1 MNHNY and CDR2 SVGAGI (reference sequence). The ends were cut back, 2 bases at V and 9 bases at J, with 11 bases in the middle. The CDR3 is 13 residues long. The source of this sequence is a human donor in good health. Some clones in this sample may be carry-over from other donors' samples. Specimen: PBMCs. The chain links TRBV6-6 to TRBJ2-1; D is possibly TRBD1 (6 bases). The CDR3 here is CASSYGQGLEQFF. Written as DNA, the CDR3 is TGTGCCAGCAGTTACGGGCAGGGGCTTGAGCAGTTCTTC.